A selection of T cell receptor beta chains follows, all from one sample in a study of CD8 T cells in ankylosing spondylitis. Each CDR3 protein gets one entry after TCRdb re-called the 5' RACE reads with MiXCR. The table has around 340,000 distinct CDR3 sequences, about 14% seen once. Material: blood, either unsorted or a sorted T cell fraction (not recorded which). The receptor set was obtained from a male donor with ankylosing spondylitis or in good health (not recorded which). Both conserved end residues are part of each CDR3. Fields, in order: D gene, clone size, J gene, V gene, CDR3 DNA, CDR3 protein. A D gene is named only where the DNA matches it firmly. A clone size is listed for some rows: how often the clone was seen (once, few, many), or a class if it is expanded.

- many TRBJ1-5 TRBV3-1 TGTGCCAGCAGCCAACGAGGGGGGAATCAGCCCCAGCATTTT CASSQRGGNQPQHF
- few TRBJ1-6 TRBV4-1 TGCGCCAGCAGCCAGACGGGCCGAGGGGATTCACCCCTCCACTTT CASSQTGRGDSPLHF
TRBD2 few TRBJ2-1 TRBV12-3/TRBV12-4 TGTGCCAGCAGACCGGGACTAGCGGGAGGGGGGGGGAATGAGCAGTTCTTC CASRPGLAGGGGNEQFF
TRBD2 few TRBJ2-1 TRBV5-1 TGCGCCAGCAGCTTTCGGACTAGCGGGAGGAGCAATGAGCAGTTCTTC CASSFRTSGRSNEQFF
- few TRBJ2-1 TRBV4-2 TGTGCCAGCAGCCAAGAAGACGGCGGCGAGCAGTTCTTC CASSQEDGGEQFF
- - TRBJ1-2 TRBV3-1 TGTGCCAGCGAGGGAGAAGCTAACTATGGCTACACCTTC CASEGEANYGYTF
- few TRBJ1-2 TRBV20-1 TGCAGTGCTAGAGATAGTTCCGGGGGAGGGGGCTACACCTTC CSARDSSGGGGYTF
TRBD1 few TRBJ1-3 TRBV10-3 TGTGCCATCAGTGAGTCCGGACAGGGATCGTCTCGGTCTGGAAACACCATATATTTT CAISESGQGSSRSGNTIYF
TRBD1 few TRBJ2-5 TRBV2 TGTGCCAGCAGTAAGGACAGGGGGCGGGAGACCCAGTACTTC CASSKDRGRETQYF
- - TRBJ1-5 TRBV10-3 TGTGCCATCAGTGAGTCTGGAGGTACGCAGCCCCAGCATTTT CAISESGGTQPQHF
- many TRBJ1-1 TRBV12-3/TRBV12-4 TGTGCCAGCAGTTCTCAAGGTCCGGACACTGAAGCTTTCTTT CASSSQGPDTEAFF
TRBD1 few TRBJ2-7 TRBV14 TGTGCCAGCAGCCATAGGACAGGGTTCAGCTCCTACGAGCAGTACTTC CASSHRTGFSSYEQYF
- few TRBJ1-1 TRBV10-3 TGTGCCATCAGCGGTCGGGACCAAAACTACGCTGAAGCTTTCTTT CAISGRDQNYAEAFF
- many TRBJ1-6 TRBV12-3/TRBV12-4 TGTGCCAGCAGTTTAGGCGGAAATTCACCCCTCCACTTT CASSLGGNSPLHF
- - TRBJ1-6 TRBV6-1 TGTGCCAGCACCTCCCCGACAGGTCCCTATAATTCACCCCTCCACTTT CASTSPTGPYNSPLHF
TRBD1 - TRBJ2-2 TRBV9 TGTGCCAGCAGCGGGAGGGGGACAGGGGGCGACACCGGGGAGCTGTTTTTT CASSGRGTGGDTGELFF
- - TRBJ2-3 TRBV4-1 TGCGCCAGCAGCCAAGTGGCCAGCTCCACAGATACGCAGTATTTT CASSQVASSTDTQYF
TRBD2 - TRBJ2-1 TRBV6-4 TGTGCCAGCAGTGAAGTTTTAGCGGGAGGGAACAATGAGCAGTTCTTC CASSEVLAGGNNEQFF
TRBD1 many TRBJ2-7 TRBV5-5 TGTGCCAGCAGCCAAGTGGGACAGGGAGCCTACGAGCAGTACTTC CASSQVGQGAYEQYF
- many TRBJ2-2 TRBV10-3 TGTGCCATCAGTGGGCACGCAGGGTCCGGGGAGCTGTTTTTT CAISGHAGSGELFF
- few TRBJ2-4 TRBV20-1 TGCAGTGTCGGGATACGGGACATTCAGTACTTC CSVGIRDIQYF
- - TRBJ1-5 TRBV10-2 TGCGCCAGCAGGGGAATGACTAGCAATCAGCCCCAGCATTTT CASRGMTSNQPQHF
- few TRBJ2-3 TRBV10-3 TGTGCCATCAGTGAGTCACTTGGGACTGGGTCACAAGATACGCAGTATTTT CAISESLGTGSQDTQYF
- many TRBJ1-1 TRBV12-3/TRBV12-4 TGTGCCAGCAGTCTCAGACTCTTGGGGGGTACTGAAGCTTTCTTT CASSLRLLGGTEAFF
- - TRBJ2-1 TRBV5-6 TGTGCCAGCAGCCTACAAACTAGGTCGAATGAGCAGTTCTTC CASSLQTRSNEQFF
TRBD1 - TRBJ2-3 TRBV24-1 TGTGCCACCAGGGAATATACGGGACAGGATAGTTCTAGCACAGATACGCAGTATTTT CATREYTGQDSSSTDTQYF
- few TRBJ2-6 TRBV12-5 TGTGCTAGTGGTTTGGGACGGAACACATCTGGGGCCAACGTCCTGACTTTC CASGLGRNTSGANVLTF
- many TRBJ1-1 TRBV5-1 TGCGCCAGCAGCTTGGAGCCAGGTGTCGACACTGAAGCTTTCTTT CASSLEPGVDTEAFF
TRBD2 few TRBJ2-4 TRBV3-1 TGTGCCAGCAGCCAAGATGTGGTAGCGGGGGCCAAAAACATTCAGTACTTC CASSQDVVAGAKNIQYF
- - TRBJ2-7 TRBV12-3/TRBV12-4 TGTGCCAGCAGTTTAAGGGGCACGAACACCTACGAGCAGTACTTC CASSLRGTNTYEQYF
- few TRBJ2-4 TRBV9 TGTGCCAGCAGCGTAGGGGGCCTAATAGGAAACATTCAGTACTTC CASSVGGLIGNIQYF
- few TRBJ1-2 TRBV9 TGTGCCAGCAGCCCTTCTCTGACCCCCTATGGCTACACCTTC CASSPSLTPYGYTF
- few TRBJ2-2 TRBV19 TGTGCCACTCTAAGAGGGCCGAACACCGGGGAGCTGTTTTTT CATLRGPNTGELFF
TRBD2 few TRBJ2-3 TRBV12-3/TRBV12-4 TGTGCCAGCAGTCCCCTTAGCGGGAGGGTGCAGTATTTT CASSPLSGRVQYF
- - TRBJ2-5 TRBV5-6 TGTGCCATGAGCACCGGTAGCTACCAAGAGACCCAGTACTTC CAMSTGSYQETQYF
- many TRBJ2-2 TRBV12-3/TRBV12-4 TGTGCCAGCAGTGACAGCTTGTGGCTGTTTTTT CASSDSLWLFF
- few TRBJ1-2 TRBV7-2 TGTGCCAGCAGCTTAGTCCAGGCGAACTATGGCTACACCTTC CASSLVQANYGYTF
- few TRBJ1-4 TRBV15 TGTGCCACCAGCAGAGCCCGGCTGGCTAATGAAGAACTGTTTTTT CATSRARLANEELFF
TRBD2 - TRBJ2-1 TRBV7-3 TGTGCCAGCAGCTTAACGTTGACGGCGGGAGCGGCCTACAATGAGCAGTTCTTC CASSLTLTAGAAYNEQFF
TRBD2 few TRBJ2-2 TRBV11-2 TGTGCCAGCAGCACCACTAGCGGGCCCACCGGGGAGCTGTTTTTT CASSTTSGPTGELFF
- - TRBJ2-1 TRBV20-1 TGCAGTGCTTCTAGCGCACCTGCTCCCTACAATGAGCAGTTCTTC CSASSAPAPYNEQFF
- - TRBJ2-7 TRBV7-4 TGTGCCAGCAGCCCCCCAAGGGCAGGGCGGTACGAGCAGTACTTC CASSPPRAGRYEQYF
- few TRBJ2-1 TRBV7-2 TGTGCCAGCAGCCGACACACTAGATCCTACAATGAGCAGTTCTTC CASSRHTRSYNEQFF
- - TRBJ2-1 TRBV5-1 TGCGCCAGCAGCTTGGACACCCGCTCCTACAATGAGCAGTTCTTC CASSLDTRSYNEQFF
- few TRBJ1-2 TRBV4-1 TGCGCCAGCAGCCAAGATGGGAAGGGTTCCGGTGGCTACACCTTC CASSQDGKGSGGYTF
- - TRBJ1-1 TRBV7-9 TGTGCCAGCAGCTCCCGGGGCGAGACCGCCGACACTGAAGCTTTCTTT CASSSRGETADTEAFF
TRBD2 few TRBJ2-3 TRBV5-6 TGTGCCAGCAGGCCGGGGAGCGGGAGGGCAGATACGCAGTATTTT CASRPGSGRADTQYF
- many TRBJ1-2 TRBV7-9 TGTGCCAGCAGCTTAGTCGGGTTGTCGAATGGCTACACCTTC CASSLVGLSNGYTF
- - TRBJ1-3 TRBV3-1 TGTGCCAGCAGCCAAGGCAGGGCCGACGGAAACACCATATATTTT CASSQGRADGNTIYF
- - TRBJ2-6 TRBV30 TGTGCCTGGAGTGTATCTTCCCCCTCTGGGGCCAACGTCCTGACTTTC CAWSVSSPSGANVLTF
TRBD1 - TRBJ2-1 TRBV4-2 TGTGCCAGCAGCCAAGATGGAGGAGGACAGGCTTACAATGAGCAGTTCTTC CASSQDGGGQAYNEQFF
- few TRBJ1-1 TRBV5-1 TGCGCCAGCAGCTTGGCCCCCCCCGGACCGAACACTGAAGCTTTCTTT CASSLAPPGPNTEAFF
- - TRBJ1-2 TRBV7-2 TGTGCCAGCAGCTCCGCGGCCGCAGACTATGGCTACACCTTC CASSSAAADYGYTF
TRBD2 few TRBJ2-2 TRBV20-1 TGCAGTGCAAGGGACTACATCACCGGGGAGCTGTTTTTT CSARDYITGELFF
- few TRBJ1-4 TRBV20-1 TGCAGTGCTCTATACTCAACTAATGAAAAACTGTTTTTT CSALYSTNEKLFF
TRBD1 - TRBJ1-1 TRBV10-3 TGTGCCATCAGTGCTTTAACGGGACAGACCACTGAAGCTTTCTTT CAISALTGQTTEAFF
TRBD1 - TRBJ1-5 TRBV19 TGTGCCAGTAGATCAGGGGGCGCGGGCAATCAGCCCCAGCATTTT CASRSGGAGNQPQHF
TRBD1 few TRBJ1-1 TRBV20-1 TGCAGTGCTTGGGAGGTGACAGGGGCCATGAACACTGAAGCTTTCTTT CSAWEVTGAMNTEAFF
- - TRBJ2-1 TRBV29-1 TGCTTGTACGGGCTCGGCGAGCAGTTCTTC CLYGLGEQFF
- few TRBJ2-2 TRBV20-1 TGCAGTGCGAGGGCAGGGGTCGGAACCGGGGAGCTGTTTTTT CSARAGVGTGELFF